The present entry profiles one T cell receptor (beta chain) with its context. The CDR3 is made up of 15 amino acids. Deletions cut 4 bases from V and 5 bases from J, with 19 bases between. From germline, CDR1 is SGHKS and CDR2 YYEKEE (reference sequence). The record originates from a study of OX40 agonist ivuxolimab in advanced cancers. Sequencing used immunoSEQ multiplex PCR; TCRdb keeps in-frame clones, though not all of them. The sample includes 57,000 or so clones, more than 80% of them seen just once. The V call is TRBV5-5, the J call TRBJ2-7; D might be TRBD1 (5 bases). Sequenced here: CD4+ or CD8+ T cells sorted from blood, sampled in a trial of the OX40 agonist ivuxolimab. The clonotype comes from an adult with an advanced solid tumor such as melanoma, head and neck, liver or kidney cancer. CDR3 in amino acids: CASSSDPRAYHEQYF. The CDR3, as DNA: TGTGCCAGCAGCAGCGACCCCAGGGCTTACCACGAGCAGTACTTC.